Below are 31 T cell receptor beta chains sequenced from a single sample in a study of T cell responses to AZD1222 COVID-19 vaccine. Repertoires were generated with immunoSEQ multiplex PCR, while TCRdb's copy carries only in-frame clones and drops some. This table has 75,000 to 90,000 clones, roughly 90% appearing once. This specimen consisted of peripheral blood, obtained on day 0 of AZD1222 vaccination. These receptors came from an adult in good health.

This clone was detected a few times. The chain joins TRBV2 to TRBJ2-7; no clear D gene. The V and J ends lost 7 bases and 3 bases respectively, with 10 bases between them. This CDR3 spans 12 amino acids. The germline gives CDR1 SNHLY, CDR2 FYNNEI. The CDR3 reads CASTRTLYEQYF. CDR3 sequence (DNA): TGTGCCAGCACGCGTACCCTCTACGAGCAGTACTTC.

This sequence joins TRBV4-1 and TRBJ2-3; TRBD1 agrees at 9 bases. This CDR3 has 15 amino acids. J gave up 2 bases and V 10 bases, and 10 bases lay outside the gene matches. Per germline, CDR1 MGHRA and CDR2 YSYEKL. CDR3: CATTSGTGSTDTQYF. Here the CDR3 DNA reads TGCGCCACCACTTCCGGGACAGGGTCCACAGATACGCAGTATTTT.

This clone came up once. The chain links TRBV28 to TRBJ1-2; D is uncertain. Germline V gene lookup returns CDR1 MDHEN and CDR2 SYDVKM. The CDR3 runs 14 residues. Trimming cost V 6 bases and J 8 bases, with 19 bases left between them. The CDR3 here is CASSGSRGLQGYTF. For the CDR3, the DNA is TGTGCCAGCAGCGGGTCGAGAGGCCTCCAGGGCTACACCTTC.

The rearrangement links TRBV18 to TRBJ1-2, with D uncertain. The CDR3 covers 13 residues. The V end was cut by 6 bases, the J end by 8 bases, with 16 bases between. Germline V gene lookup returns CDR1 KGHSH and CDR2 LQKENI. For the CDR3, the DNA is TGTGCCAGCTCGGTCTTTCAGAGGGAAGGCTACACCTTC. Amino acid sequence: CASSVFQREGYTF.

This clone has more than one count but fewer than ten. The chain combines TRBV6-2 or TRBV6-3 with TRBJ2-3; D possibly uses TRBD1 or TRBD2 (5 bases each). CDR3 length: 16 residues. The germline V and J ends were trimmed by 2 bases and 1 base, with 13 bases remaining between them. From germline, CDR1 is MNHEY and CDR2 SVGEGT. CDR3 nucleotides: TGTGCCAGCAGTTACACCCGGGACCCGCGCACAGATACGCAGTATTTT. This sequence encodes CASSYTRDPRTDTQYF.

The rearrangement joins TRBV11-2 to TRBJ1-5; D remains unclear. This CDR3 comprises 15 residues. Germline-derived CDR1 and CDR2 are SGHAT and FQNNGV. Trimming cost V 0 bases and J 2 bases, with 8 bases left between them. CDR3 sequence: CASSLDGGRNQPQHF. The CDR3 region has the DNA TGTGCCAGCAGCTTAGACGGTGGTCGCAATCAGCCCCAGCATTTT.

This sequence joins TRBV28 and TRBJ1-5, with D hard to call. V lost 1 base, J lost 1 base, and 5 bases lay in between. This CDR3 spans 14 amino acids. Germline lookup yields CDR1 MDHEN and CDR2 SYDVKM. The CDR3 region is CASSLSGSNQPQHF. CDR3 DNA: TGTGCCAGCAGTTTATCGGGAAGCAATCAGCCCCAGCATTTT.

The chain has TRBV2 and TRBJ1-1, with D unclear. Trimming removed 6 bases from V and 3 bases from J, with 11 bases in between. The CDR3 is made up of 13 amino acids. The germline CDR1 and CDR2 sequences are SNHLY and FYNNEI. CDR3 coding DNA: TGTGCCAGCAGGGGCCAGCCGTACACTGAAGCTTTCTTT. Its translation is CASRGQPYTEAFF.

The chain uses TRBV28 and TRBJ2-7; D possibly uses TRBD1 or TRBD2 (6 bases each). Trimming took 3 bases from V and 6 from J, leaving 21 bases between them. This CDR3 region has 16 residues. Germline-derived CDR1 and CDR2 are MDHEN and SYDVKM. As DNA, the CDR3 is TGTGCCAGCAGTTTGTGGGGGGCGCAACGGGAACGCGAGCAGTACTTC. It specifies CASSLWGAQREREQYF.

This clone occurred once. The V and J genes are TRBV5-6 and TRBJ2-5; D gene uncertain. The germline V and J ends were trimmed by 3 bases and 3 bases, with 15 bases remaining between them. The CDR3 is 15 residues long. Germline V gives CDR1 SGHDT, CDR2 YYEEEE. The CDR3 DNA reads TGTGCCAGCAGCTCTCCCTCCTGGACGGAAGAGACCCAGTACTTC. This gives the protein CASSSPSWTEETQYF.

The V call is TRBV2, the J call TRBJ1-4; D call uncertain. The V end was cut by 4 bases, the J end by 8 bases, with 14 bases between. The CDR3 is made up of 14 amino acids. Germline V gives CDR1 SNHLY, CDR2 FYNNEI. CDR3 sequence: CASSAATKEEKLFF. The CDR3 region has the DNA TGTGCCAGCAGTGCGGCAACGAAAGAGGAAAAACTGTTTTTT.

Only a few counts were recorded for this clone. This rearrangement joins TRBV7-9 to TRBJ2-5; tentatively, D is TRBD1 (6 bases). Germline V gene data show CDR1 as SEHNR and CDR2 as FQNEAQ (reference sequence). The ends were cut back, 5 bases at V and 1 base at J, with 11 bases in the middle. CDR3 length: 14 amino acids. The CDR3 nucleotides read TGTGCCAGCAGCCAGGACAGCGGCCAAGAGACCCAGTACTTC. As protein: CASSQDSGQETQYF.

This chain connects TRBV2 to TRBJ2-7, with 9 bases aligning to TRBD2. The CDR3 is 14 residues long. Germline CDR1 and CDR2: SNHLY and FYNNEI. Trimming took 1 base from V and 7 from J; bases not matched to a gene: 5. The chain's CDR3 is CASSEEAGGYEQYF. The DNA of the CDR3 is TGTGCCAGCAGTGAAGAAGCGGGGGGCTATGAGCAGTACTTC.

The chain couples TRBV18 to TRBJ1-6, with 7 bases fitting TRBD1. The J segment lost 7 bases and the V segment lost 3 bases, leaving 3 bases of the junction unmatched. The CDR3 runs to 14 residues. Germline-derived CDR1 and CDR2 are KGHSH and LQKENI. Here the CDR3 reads CASSPGQLNSPLHF. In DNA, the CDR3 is TGTGCCAGCTCACCGGGACAGTTGAATTCACCCCTCCACTTT.

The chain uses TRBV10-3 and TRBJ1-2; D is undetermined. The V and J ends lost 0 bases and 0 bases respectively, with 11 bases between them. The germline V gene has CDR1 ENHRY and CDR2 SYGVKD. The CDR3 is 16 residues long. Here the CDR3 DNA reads TGTGCCATCAGTGAGTCCGGGCCCACCCCTAACTATGGCTACACCTTC. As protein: CAISESGPTPNYGYTF.

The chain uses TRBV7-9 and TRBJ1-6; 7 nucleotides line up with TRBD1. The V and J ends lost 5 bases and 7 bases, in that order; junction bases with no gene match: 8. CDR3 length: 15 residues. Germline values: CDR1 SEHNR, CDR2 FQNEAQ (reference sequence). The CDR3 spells CASSPTGTANSPLHF. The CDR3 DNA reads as TGTGCCAGCAGCCCTACCGGGACAGCGAATTCACCCCTCCACTTT.

The CDR3 DNA reads as TGTGCCGGCTCCTCCTACAATGAGCAGTTCTTC. This gives the protein CAGSSYNEQFF. The chain joins TRBV6-5 to TRBJ2-1; D gene ambiguous. The CDR3 has 11 residues. Looked up from germline, CDR1 is MNHEY and CDR2 is SVGAGI. Trimming cost V 11 bases and J 0 bases, with 5 bases left between them.

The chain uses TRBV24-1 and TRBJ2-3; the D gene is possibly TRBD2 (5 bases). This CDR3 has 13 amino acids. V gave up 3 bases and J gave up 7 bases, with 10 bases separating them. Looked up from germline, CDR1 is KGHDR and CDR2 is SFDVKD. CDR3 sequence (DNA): TGTGCCACCAGTGATGAGCGGACCCATACGCAGTATTTT. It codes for CATSDERTHTQYF.

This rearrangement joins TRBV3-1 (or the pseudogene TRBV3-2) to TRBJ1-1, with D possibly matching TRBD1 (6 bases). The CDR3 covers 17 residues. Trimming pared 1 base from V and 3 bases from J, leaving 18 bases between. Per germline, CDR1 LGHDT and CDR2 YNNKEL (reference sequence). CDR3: CASSQGGAGARDTEAFF. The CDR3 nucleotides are TGTGCCAGCAGCCAAGGTGGCGCGGGGGCCAGGGACACTGAAGCTTTCTTT.

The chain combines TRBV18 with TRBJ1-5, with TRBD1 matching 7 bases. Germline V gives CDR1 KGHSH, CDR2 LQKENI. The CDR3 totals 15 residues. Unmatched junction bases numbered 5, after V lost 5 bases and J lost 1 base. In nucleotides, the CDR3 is TGTGCCAGCTCAGCTAAGGGGGCCAGCAATCAGCCCCAGCATTTT. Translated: CASSAKGASNQPQHF.

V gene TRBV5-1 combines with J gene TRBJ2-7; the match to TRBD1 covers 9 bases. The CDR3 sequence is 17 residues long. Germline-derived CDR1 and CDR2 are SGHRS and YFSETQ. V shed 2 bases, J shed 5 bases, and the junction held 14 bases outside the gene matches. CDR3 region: CASSFQHKGQGTNEQYF. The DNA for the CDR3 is TGCGCCAGCAGCTTCCAACACAAGGGACAGGGAACCAACGAGCAGTACTTC.

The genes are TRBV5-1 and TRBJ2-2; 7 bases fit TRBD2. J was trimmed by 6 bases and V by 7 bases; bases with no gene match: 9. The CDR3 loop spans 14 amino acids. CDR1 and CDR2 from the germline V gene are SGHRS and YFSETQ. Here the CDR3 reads CASDREGKAGELFF. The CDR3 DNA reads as TGCGCCAGCGATAGGGAGGGAAAAGCCGGGGAGCTGTTTTTT.

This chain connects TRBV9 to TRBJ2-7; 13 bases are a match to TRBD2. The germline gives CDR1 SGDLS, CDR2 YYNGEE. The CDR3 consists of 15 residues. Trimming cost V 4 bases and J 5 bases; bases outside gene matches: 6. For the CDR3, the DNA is TGTGCCAGCAGCCCGTGGACTAGCGGGGGCCACGAGCAGTACTTC. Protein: CASSPWTSGGHEQYF.

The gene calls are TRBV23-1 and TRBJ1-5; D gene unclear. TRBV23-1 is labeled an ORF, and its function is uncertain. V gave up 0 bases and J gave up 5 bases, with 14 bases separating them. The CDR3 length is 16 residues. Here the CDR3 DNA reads TGCGCCAGCAGTCAATCGAAAGTCTGGCGGGATCAGCCCCAGCATTTT. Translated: CASSQSKVWRDQPQHF.

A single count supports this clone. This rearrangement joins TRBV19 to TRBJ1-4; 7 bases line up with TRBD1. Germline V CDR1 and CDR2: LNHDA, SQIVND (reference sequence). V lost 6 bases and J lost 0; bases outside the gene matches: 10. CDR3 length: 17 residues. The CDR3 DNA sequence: TGTGCCAGTAGGAAACTGACAGGGCGTACAACTAATGAAAAACTGTTTTTT. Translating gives CASRKLTGRTTNEKLFF.

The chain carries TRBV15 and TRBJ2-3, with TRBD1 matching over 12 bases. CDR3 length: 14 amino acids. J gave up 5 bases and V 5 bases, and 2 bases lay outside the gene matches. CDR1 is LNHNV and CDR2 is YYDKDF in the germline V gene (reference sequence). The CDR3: CATSGDRGRDTQYF. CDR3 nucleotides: TGTGCCACCAGCGGGGACAGGGGGCGAGATACGCAGTATTTT.

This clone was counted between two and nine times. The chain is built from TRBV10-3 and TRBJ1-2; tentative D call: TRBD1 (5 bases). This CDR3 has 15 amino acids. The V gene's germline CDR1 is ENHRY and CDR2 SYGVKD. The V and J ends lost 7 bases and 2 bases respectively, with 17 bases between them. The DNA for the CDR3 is TGTGCCATCACCTCTGAGGCAGGGTTCAACTATGGCTACACCTTC. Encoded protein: CAITSEAGFNYGYTF.

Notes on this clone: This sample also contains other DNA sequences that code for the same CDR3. In nucleotides, the CDR3 is TGTGCCAGCAGCGTCCGGGACAGGGGCACTGAAGCTTTCTTT. Protein sequence: CASSVRDRGTEAFF. The gene calls are TRBV9 and TRBJ1-1; 10 bases line up with TRBD1. The CDR3 runs to 14 residues. J lost 4 bases, V lost 2 bases, and 2 bases had no gene match. Germline CDR1 and CDR2: SGDLS and YYNGEE.

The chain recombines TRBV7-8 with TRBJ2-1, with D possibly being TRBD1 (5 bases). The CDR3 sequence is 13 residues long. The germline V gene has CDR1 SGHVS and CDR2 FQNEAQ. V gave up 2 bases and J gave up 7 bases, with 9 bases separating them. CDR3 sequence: CASSLLGANEQFF. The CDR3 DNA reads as TGTGCCAGCAGCTTATTAGGGGCGAATGAGCAGTTCTTC.

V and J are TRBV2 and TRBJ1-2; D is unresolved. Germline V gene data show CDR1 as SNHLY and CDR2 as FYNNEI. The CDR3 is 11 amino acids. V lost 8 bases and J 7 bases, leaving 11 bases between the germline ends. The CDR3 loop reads CASGRAGGYTF. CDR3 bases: TGTGCCAGCGGGAGGGCTGGTGGCTACACCTTC.

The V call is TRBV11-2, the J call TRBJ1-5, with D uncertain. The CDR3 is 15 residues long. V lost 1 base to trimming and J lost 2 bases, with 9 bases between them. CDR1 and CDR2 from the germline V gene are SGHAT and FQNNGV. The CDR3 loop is CASSLGAERNQPQHF. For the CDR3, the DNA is TGTGCCAGCAGCTTAGGAGCCGAGCGCAATCAGCCCCAGCATTTT.